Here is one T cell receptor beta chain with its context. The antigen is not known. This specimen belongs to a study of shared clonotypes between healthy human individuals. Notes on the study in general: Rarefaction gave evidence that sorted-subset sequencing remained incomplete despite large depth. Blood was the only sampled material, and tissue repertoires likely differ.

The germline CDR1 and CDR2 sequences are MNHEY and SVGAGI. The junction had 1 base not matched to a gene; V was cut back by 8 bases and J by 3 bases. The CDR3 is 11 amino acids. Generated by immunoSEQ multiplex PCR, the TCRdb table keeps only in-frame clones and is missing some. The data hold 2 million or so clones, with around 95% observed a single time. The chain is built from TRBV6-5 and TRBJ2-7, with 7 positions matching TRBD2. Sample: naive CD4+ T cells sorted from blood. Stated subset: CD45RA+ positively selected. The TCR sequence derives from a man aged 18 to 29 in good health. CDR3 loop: CASGGSYEQYF. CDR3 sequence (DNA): TGTGCCAGCGGCGGGAGCTACGAGCAGTACTTC.